A selection of T cell receptor beta chains follows, all from one sample in a study of shared clonotypes between healthy human individuals. Profiling relied on immunoSEQ multiplex PCR, and the TCRdb table lists in-frame clones only, not all of them. The sample has 1.5 million to 1.9 million clones; 95% to 99% are singletons. Material for sequencing was naive CD4+ T cells sorted from blood. These receptors came from a man aged 30 to 45 in good health. The CDR3 runs from the conserved cysteine through the conserved F or W. A D gene is named only where the DNA matches it firmly. Where a row states a size, it is once, few, many or the class of an expanded clone; other rows omit it.

abundance | j_gene | v_gene | d_gene | CDR3nt | CDR3aa
. | TRBJ2-3 | TRBV5-1 | TRBD2 | TGCGCCAGCAGCCCCGGGACTAGCGGGATCACAGATACGCAGTATTTT | CASSPGTSGITDTQYF
. | TRBJ1-2 | TRBV15 | TRBD1 | TGTGCCACCAGCAGAGCCCGGCAGGGGGCTGTCGACGGCTACACCTTC | CATSRARQGAVDGYTF
. | TRBJ2-5 | TRBV10-1 | . | TGCGCCATCACTCATCTAGAGACCCAGTACTTC | CAITHLETQYF
. | TRBJ2-6 | TRBV9 | . | TGTGCCAGCAGCCCAGGACTGAGGACCTCTGGGGCCAACGTCCTGACTTTC | CASSPGLRTSGANVLTF
. | TRBJ2-1 | TRBV6-5 | . | TGTGCCAGCAGAAGAGACAGTTACAATGAGCAGTTCTTC | CASRRDSYNEQFF
. | TRBJ1-4 | TRBV5-4 | . | TGTGCCAGCAGCACTGTAGACAATGAAAAACTGTTTTTT | CASSTVDNEKLFF
. | TRBJ2-1 | TRBV5-1 | TRBD2 | TGCGCCAGCAGCTTAAGCGGGGGGAGCTCCTACAATGAGCAGTTCTTC | CASSLSGGSSYNEQFF
. | TRBJ2-7 | TRBV10-1 | . | TGCGCCAGCAGTTCCAGGACAGTCCCCTACGAGCAGTACTTC | CASSSRTVPYEQYF
. | TRBJ2-7 | TRBV18 | . | TGTGCCAGCTCACCCGGCCGGGGGAACGAGCAGTACTTC | CASSPGRGNEQYF
. | TRBJ2-3 | TRBV5-4 | TRBD2 | TGTGCCAGCAGCTCCCCTGCTAGCGGGAGATCCGATACGCAGTATTTT | CASSSPASGRSDTQYF
. | TRBJ2-6 | TRBV19 | . | TGTGCCAGTAGTATGAGGACAATCGCCTCTGGGGCCAACGTCCTGACTTTC | CASSMRTIASGANVLTF
. | TRBJ2-5 | TRBV5-1 | . | TGCGCCAGCAGCTTGCACGAGACCCAGTACTTC | CASSLHETQYF
. | TRBJ1-1 | TRBV28 | . | TGTGCCAGCAGTCCTGCTAACAGGGCCACTGAAGCTTTCTTT | CASSPANRATEAFF
. | TRBJ2-1 | TRBV19 | . | TGTGCCAGTAGTGCAGGGAATCTGAGAGGGCACAATGAGCAGTTCTTC | CASSAGNLRGHNEQFF
once | TRBJ1-2 | TRBV6-5 | . | TGTGCCAGCAGCAGACAGGAACCAGGGGGCTACACCTTC | CASSRQEPGGYTF
. | TRBJ1-1 | TRBV10-3 | . | TGTGCCATCAGTGAGGTTACGAACACTGAAGCTTTCTTT | CAISEVTNTEAFF
. | TRBJ2-3 | TRBV18 | TRBD2 | TGTGCCAGCTCACCAACTAGCGGGAGGGCCTTCACAGATACGCAGTATTTT | CASSPTSGRAFTDTQYF
. | TRBJ1-4 | TRBV10-1 | . | TGCGCCAGCATCGAGACAACCAGGGATGAAAAACTGTTTTTT | CASIETTRDEKLFF
. | TRBJ2-7 | TRBV29-1 | . | TGCAGCGGGAAGGATGGGAGCTACGAGCAGTACTTC | CSGKDGSYEQYF
. | TRBJ2-1 | TRBV14 | . | TGTGCCAGCAGCCAACTGGGGGCATACAATGAGCAGTTCTTC | CASSQLGAYNEQFF
. | TRBJ1-2 | TRBV27 | TRBD1 | TGTGCCAGCAGTCCGCGACAGGGGGCAAGTGGCTACACCTTC | CASSPRQGASGYTF
. | TRBJ2-1 | TRBV19 | . | TGTGCCAGTAGTATAGAGCAGAATGAGCAGTTCTTC | CASSIEQNEQFF
. | TRBJ1-3 | TRBV7-9 | . | TGTGCCAGCAGCCTGTACCTAAACACCATATATTTT | CASSLYLNTIYF
. | TRBJ1-1 | TRBV19 | . | TGTGCCAGTAGTATTGCAGGGAGATACACTGAAGCTTTCTTT | CASSIAGRYTEAFF
. | TRBJ2-5 | TRBV18 | TRBD1 | TGTGCCAGCTCACCCCGGACAGGGGAAGAGACCCAGTACTTC | CASSPRTGEETQYF
. | TRBJ2-1 | TRBV7-2 | . | TGTGCCAGCAGCCGGGATAGGGGTAATGAGCAGTTCTTC | CASSRDRGNEQFF
. | TRBJ2-1 | TRBV5-5 | . | TGTGCCAGCAGCCCCCATTACAATGAGCAGTTCTTC | CASSPHYNEQFF
. | TRBJ2-3 | TRBV5-1 | . | TGCGCCAGCAGCTTGACACAGATACTGACAGATACGCAGTATTTT | CASSLTQILTDTQYF
once | TRBJ2-7 | TRBV5-8 | TRBD1 | TGTGCCAGCAGCCCTAGGACAGGGGTCGGCGAGCAGTACTTC | CASSPRTGVGEQYF
. | TRBJ2-1 | TRBV9 | TRBD2 | TGTGCCAGCAGCGTAGCTATAAGGACTAGTGACAATGAGCAGTTCTTC | CASSVAIRTSDNEQFF
. | TRBJ1-4 | TRBV18 | . | TGTGCCAGCTCACCACAGCAATCTGCAACTAATGAAAAACTGTTTTTT | CASSPQQSATNEKLFF
once | TRBJ2-5 | TRBV5-4 | . | TGTGCCAGCAGCCTACACAACAGGGTTACCCAAGAGACCCAGTACTTC | CASSLHNRVTQETQYF
. | TRBJ2-1 | TRBV25-1 | . | TGTGCCAGCAGTGAGATAGGGAAGCAGTTCTTC | CASSEIGKQFF
. | TRBJ1-4 | TRBV28 | TRBD1 | TGTGCCAGCAGAGGGACAGGGGTTGAAAAACTGTTTTTT | CASRGTGVEKLFF
. | TRBJ2-7 | TRBV6-5 | . | TGTGCCAGCAGTTACCGGGGCGAGGGATACCGCGAGCAGTACTTC | CASSYRGEGYREQYF
. | TRBJ2-7 | TRBV15 | TRBD2 | TGTGCCACCAGCAGAGATTTACTAGCGGAATTCTCCTACGAGCAGTACTTC | CATSRDLLAEFSYEQYF
. | TRBJ2-7 | TRBV27 | TRBD2 | TGTGCCAGCAGGGGGAATAGCGGGAGGCCAGAGGGCTACGAGCAGTACTTC | CASRGNSGRPEGYEQYF